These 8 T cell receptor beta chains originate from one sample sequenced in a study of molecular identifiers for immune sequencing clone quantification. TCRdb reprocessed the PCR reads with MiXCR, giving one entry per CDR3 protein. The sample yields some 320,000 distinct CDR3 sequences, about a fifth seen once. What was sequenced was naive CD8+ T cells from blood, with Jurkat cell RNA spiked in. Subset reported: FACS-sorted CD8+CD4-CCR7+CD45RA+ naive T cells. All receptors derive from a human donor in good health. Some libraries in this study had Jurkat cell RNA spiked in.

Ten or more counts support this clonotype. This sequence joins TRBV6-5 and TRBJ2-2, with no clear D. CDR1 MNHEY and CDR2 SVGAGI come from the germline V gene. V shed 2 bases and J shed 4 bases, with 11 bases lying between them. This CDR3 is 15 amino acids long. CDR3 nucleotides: TGTGCCAGCAGTTACCAACAGATGGGCACCGGGGAGCTGTTTTTT. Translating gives CASSYQQMGTGELFF.

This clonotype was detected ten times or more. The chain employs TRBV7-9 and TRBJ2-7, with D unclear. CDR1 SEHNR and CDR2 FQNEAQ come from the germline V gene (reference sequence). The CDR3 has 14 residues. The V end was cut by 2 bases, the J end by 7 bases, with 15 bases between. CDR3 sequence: CASSLPRTPQEQYF. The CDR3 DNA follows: TGTGCCAGCAGCTTACCTCGTACCCCCCAGGAGCAGTACTTC.

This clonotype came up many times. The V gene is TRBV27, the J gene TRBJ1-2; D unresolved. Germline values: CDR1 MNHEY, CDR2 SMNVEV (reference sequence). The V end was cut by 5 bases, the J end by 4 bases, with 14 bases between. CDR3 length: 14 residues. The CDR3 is CASSLKGRTYGYTF. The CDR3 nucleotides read TGTGCCAGCAGTCTTAAAGGACGGACCTATGGCTACACCTTC.

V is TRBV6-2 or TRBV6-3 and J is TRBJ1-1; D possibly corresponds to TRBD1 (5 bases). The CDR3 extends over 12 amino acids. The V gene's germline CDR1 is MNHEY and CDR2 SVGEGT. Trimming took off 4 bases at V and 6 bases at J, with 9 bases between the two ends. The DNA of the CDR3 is TGTGCCAGCAGTTGGGACGAATCTGAAGCTTTCTTT. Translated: CASSWDESEAFF.

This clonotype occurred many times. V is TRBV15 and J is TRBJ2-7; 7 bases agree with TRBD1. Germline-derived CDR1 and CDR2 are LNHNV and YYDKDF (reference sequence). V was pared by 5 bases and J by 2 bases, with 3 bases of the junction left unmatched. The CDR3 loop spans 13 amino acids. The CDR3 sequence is CATSGDRTYEQYF. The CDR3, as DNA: TGTGCCACCAGCGGGGACAGAACCTACGAGCAGTACTTC.

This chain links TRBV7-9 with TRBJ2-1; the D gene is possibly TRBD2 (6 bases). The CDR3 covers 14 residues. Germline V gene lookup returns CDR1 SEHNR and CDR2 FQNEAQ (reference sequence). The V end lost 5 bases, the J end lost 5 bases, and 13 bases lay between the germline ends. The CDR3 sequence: CASSTSMTNNEQFF. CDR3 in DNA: TGTGCCAGCAGCACTAGCATGACGAACAATGAGCAGTTCTTC.

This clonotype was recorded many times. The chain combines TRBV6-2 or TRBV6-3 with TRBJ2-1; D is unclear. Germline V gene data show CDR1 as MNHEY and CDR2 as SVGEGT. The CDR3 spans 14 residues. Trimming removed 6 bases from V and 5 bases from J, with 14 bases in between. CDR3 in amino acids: CASSPITLDNEQFF. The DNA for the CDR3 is TGTGCCAGCAGCCCGATCACCCTCGACAATGAGCAGTTCTTC.

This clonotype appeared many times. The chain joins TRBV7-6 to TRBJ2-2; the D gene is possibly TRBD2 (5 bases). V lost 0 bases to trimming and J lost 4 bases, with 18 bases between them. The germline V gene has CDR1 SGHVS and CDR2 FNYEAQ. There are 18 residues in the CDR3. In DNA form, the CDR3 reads TGTGCCAGCAGCTTAGCGTGGAACAGAGGGATCGGCACCGGGGAGCTGTTTTTT. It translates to CASSLAWNRGIGTGELFF.